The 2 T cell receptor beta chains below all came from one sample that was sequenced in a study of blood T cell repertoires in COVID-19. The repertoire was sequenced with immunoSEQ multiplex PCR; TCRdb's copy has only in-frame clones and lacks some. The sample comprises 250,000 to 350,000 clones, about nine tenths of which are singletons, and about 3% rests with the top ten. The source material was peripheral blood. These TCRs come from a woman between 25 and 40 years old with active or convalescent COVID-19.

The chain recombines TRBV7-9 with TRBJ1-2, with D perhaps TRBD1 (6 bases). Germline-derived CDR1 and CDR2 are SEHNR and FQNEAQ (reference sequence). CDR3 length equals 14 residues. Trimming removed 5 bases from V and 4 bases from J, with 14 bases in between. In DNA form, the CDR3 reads TGTGCCAGCAGCCCAGAGGACAGTATCTATGGCTACACCTTC. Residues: CASSPEDSIYGYTF. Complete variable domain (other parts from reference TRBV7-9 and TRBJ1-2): DTGVSQNPRHKITKRGQNVTFRCDPISEHNRLYWYRQTLGQGPEFLTYFQNEAQLEKSRLLSDRFSAERPKGSFSTLEIQRTEQGDSAMYLCASSPEDSIYGYTFGSGTRLTVV.

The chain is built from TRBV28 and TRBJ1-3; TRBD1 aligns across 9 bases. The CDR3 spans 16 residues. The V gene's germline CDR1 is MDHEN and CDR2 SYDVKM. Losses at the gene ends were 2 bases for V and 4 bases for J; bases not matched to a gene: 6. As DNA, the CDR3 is TGTGCCAGCAGTTTAGCCAACAGGGGGCCAGGAAACACCATATATTTT. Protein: CASSLANRGPGNTIYF.